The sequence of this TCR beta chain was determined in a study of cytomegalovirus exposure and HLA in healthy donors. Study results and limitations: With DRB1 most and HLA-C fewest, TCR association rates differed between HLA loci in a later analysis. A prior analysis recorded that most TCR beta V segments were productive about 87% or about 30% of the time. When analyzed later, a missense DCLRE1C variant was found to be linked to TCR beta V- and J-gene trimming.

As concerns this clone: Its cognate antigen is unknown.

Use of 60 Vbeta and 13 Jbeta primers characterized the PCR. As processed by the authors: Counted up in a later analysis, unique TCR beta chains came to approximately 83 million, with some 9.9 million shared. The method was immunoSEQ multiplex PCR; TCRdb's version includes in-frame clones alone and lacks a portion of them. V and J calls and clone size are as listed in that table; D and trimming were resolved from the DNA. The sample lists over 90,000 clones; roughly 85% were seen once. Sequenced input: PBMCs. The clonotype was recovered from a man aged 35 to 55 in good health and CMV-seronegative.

In DNA, the CDR3 is TGTGCCAGCAAACGGGGGAGCACTGAAGCTTTCTTT. Protein sequence: CASKRGSTEAFF. The chain recombines TRBV2 with TRBJ1-1, with D tentatively TRBD1 (5 bases). This CDR3 region has 12 residues. With 7 bases removed from V and 4 bases from J, the gap between germline ends came to 10 bases. Germline values: CDR1 SNHLY, CDR2 FYNNEI.